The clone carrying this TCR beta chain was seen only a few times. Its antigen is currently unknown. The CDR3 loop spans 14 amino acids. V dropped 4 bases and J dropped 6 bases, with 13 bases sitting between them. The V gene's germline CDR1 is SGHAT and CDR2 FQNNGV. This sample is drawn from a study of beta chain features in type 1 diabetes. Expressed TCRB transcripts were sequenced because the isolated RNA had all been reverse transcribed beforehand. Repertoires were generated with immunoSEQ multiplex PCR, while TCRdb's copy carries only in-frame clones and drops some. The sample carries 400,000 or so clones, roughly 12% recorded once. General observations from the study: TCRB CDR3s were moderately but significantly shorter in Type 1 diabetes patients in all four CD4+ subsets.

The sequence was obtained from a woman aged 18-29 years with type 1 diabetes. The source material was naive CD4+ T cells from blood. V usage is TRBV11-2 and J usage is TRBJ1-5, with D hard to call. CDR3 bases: TGTGCCAGCAGCTCTGTCGAGGCGGGTCAGCCCCAGCATTTT. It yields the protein CASSSVEAGQPQHF. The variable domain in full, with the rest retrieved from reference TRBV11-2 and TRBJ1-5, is EAGVAQSPRYKIIEKRQSVAFWCNPISGHATLYWYQQILGQGPKLLIQFQNNGVVDDSQLPKDRFSAERLKGVDSTLKIQPAKLEDSAVYLCASSSVEAGQPQHFGDGTRLSIL.